This record covers a single T cell receptor beta chain. The antigen remains unidentified. This entry is derived from a study of yellow fever vaccine responses in identical twins. General study points: Twins' vaccine T cell responses were reported to seem partly convergent and partly personalized.

The CDR3 has 17 residues. In germline, CDR1 is SGHKS, CDR2 YYEKEE (reference sequence). The V segment lost 3 bases and the J segment 7 bases; nucleotides outside the gene matches: 15. From the RT-PCR reads, TCRdb called clonotypes with MiXCR, one entry per CDR3 protein. The table lists 30,000 to 40,000 distinct CDR3 sequences, more than 50% of them singletons. This sequence was found in a woman aged 18-35 years who received the yellow fever vaccine. The chain employs TRBV5-5 and TRBJ2-1; 8 bases are a match to TRBD2. Sequencing was performed on T cells from blood (PBMCs), unsorted or a sorted subset (not recorded which), taken before or after yellow fever vaccination (not recorded which). The CDR3 nucleotides read TGTGCCAGCAGCTCGGCGGGGGTAGCGGGGACTCAAAATGAGCAGTTCTTC. This codes for CASSSAGVAGTQNEQFF. Based on the CDR3 plus reference TRBV5-5 and TRBJ2-1, the full variable domain is DAGVTQSPTHLIKTRGQQVTLRCSPISGHKSVSWYQQVLGQGPQFIFQYYEKEERGRGNFPDRFSARQFPNYSSELNVNALLLGDSALYLCASSSAGVAGTQNEQFFGPGTRLTVL.